A selection of T cell receptor beta chains follows, all from one sample in a study of cytomegalovirus exposure and HLA in healthy donors. Repertoires were generated with immunoSEQ multiplex PCR, while TCRdb's copy carries only in-frame clones and drops some. This sample has over 150,000 clones, with roughly 77% found just once. Input material: PBMCs. These receptors were collected from a woman in her late teens or twenties in good health and CMV-seronegative. CDR3s include the opening cysteine and the closing phenylalanine or tryptophan. A D gene is named only where the DNA matches it firmly. Clone size is stated in some rows and not others, as once, few, many or a class when expanded.

v_call,d_call,cdr3_length,clone_size,j_call,cdr3_nt,cdr3_aa
TRBV2,TRBD1,15,NA,TRBJ1-1,TGTGCCAGCAGCCGGGACAGTGGCTCCAACACTGAAGCTTTCTTT,CASSRDSGSNTEAFF
TRBV4-2,TRBD1,15,NA,TRBJ1-1,TGTGCCAGCAGCCACGGGACAGGCCAGAACACTGAAGCTTTCTTT,CASSHGTGQNTEAFF
TRBV27,NA,13,NA,TRBJ2-1,TGTGCCAGCAGTTTATCCCCCCCAAATGAGCAGTTCTTC,CASSLSPPNEQFF
TRBV12-5,NA,17,NA,TRBJ2-7,TGTGCTAGTGGTCTCGCTACGGCGGGCAGAGCTCCCTACGAGCAGTACTTC,CASGLATAGRAPYEQYF
TRBV20-1,NA,11,NA,TRBJ1-2,TGCAGTGCTAGCGGGGACACCTTCTACACCTTC,CSASGDTFYTF
TRBV7-9,NA,13,NA,TRBJ2-7,TGTGCCAGCAGCTTAGAGGACTCTTACGAGCAGTACTTC,CASSLEDSYEQYF
TRBV13,TRBD2,17,NA,TRBJ2-3,TGTGCCAGCAGCTTATTCCGGACTAGCGGGGGGGCAGATACGCAGTATTTT,CASSLFRTSGGADTQYF
TRBV7-6,NA,15,few,TRBJ2-7,TGTGCCAGCAGCTTATTTCGCGGAACGACCTACGAGCAGTACTTC,CASSLFRGTTYEQYF
TRBV7-3,NA,14,few,TRBJ1-3,TGTGCCAGCAGCCCCGGACAAGCAGGAAACACCATATATTTT,CASSPGQAGNTIYF
TRBV6-5,TRBD1,15,NA,TRBJ1-1,TGTGCCAGCAGAGACAGGGTGGCAATGAACACTGAAGCTTTCTTT,CASRDRVAMNTEAFF
TRBV2,TRBD1,15,NA,TRBJ1-1,TGTGCCAGCAGTTGGATACAGGGGCGGAACACTGAAGCTTTCTTT,CASSWIQGRNTEAFF
TRBV19,TRBD1,14,NA,TRBJ1-1,TGTGCCAGTGTCGGGACAGCTTGGAACACTGAAGCTTTCTTT,CASVGTAWNTEAFF
TRBV28,TRBD1,17,few,TRBJ1-3,TGTGCCAGCAGACCCTTTAGGACAGGGGCCTCTGGAAACACCATATATTTT,CASRPFRTGASGNTIYF
TRBV10-2,TRBD2,16,NA,TRBJ2-1,TGCGCCAGCAGTGAGTCCGAAGCGGGAGGTCTTGATGAGCAGTTCTTC,CASSESEAGGLDEQFF
TRBV6-1,NA,15,NA,TRBJ1-4,TGTGCCAGCACCACATCGGGGGGCCCGTATGAAAAACTGTTTTTT,CASTTSGGPYEKLFF
TRBV10-3,TRBD2,15,NA,TRBJ2-4,TGTGCCATCAGTGGCGGGGGGGTAGCCAAAAACATTCAGTACTTC,CAISGGGVAKNIQYF
TRBV5-4,NA,12,NA,TRBJ2-3,TGTGCCAGCAGCTTCCAATCAGATACGCAGTATTTT,CASSFQSDTQYF
TRBV18,TRBD2,15,NA,TRBJ2-7,TGTGCCAGCTCACCGCCGTCCCTAGCGGGTACCGAGCAGTACTTC,CASSPPSLAGTEQYF
TRBV6-5,TRBD2,16,NA,TRBJ2-3,TGTGCCAGCAGTTCCCCCGGGACTAGCGGGATAAGTACGCAGTATTTT,CASSSPGTSGISTQYF
TRBV19,NA,14,NA,TRBJ2-5,TGTGCCAGTAGCCTCAGGAATAACCAAGAGACCCAGTACTTC,CASSLRNNQETQYF
TRBV10-3,TRBD2,15,NA,TRBJ2-5,TGTGCCATCAGTGCCCCCGCTGGCGGGAGAGAGACCCAGTACTTC,CAISAPAGGRETQYF
TRBV10-2,TRBD1,15,NA,TRBJ1-2,TGCGCCAGCAGTGAGTTGTCAGGGGGCCCTAAGGGCTACACCTTC,CASSELSGGPKGYTF
TRBV5-4,TRBD1,15,NA,TRBJ2-7,TGTGCCAGCAGCTTTGGGACAGGGAAAACGGACGAGCAGTACTTC,CASSFGTGKTDEQYF
TRBV7-3,TRBD1,14,NA,TRBJ1-2,TGTGCCAGCAGCTTTGGACAGGGGGACTATGGCTACACCTTC,CASSFGQGDYGYTF
TRBV29-1,NA,12,few,TRBJ1-1,TGCAGCGTTGCCTGGGGAGCCACTGAAGCTTTCTTT,CSVAWGATEAFF
TRBV25-1,TRBD1,13,NA,TRBJ2-5,TGTGCCAGCAGTGCTGGACAGGGAGTCGCCCAGTACTTC,CASSAGQGVAQYF
TRBV11-2,TRBD1,17,NA,TRBJ2-6,TGTGCCAGCAGCTTACAGGGGGCCCGAGCGGGGGCCAACGTCCTGACTTTC,CASSLQGARAGANVLTF
TRBV18,TRBD2,16,few,TRBJ2-7,TGTGCCAGCTCACCAAAAAGCGGGGGTGGTACCTACGAGCAGTACTTC,CASSPKSGGGTYEQYF
TRBV19,TRBD1,16,NA,TRBJ1-1,TGTGCCAGCGCGGAACAGGGGGGTACAAGGTACACTGAAGCTTTCTTT,CASAEQGGTRYTEAFF
TRBV7-9,TRBD1,15,once,TRBJ2-7,TGTGCCAGCAGCTCCAGGACAGGCGGCTCCTACGAGCAGTACTTC,CASSSRTGGSYEQYF
TRBV6-1,NA,14,NA,TRBJ1-3,TGTGCCAGCAGTGAAAACATTTCTGGAAACACCATATATTTT,CASSENISGNTIYF
TRBV18,NA,16,NA,TRBJ1-4,TGTGCCAGCTCACCGCGGGGTAGGAGGACTAATGAAAAACTGTTTTTT,CASSPRGRRTNEKLFF
TRBV9,NA,15,NA,TRBJ2-2,TGTGCCAGCAGCCCTAGTGAGAGAGGGACCGGGGAGCTGTTTTTT,CASSPSERGTGELFF
TRBV11-2,NA,13,NA,TRBJ1-1,TGTGCCAGCAGATCGACAGTTTACACTGAAGCTTTCTTT,CASRSTVYTEAFF
TRBV18,NA,13,NA,TRBJ2-7,TGTGCCAGCTCACCACCCGCACGGGACGAGCAGTACTTC,CASSPPARDEQYF
TRBV6-5,TRBD1,14,few,TRBJ2-2,TGTGCCAGCAGGCAGGGGGCTGGCACCGGGGAGCTGTTTTTT,CASRQGAGTGELFF
TRBV19,TRBD1,13,few,TRBJ2-3,TGTGCCAGTAGGGGACAGGGGACCGATACGCAGTATTTT,CASRGQGTDTQYF
TRBV27,NA,14,once,TRBJ1-5,TGTGCCAGCAGTTTATCGAAATATGAGCAGCCCCAGCATTTT,CASSLSKYEQPQHF
TRBV5-5,NA,15,NA,TRBJ2-1,TGTGCCAGCAGCTTTACAGGGTTATCCTACAATGAGCAGTTCTTC,CASSFTGLSYNEQFF
TRBV7-9,NA,15,NA,TRBJ2-7,TGTGCCAGCAGCTTAGTCGACAGTATTTTCGACGAGCAGTACTTC,CASSLVDSIFDEQYF
TRBV5-1,NA,13,NA,TRBJ2-5,TGCGCCAGCAGCTTACAGGGCGAAGAGACCCAGTACTTC,CASSLQGEETQYF
TRBV5-1,NA,15,NA,TRBJ2-1,TGCGCCAGCAGCTTGGGACTAGGAAGAAACAATGAGCAGTTCTTC,CASSLGLGRNNEQFF
TRBV2,TRBD2,15,NA,TRBJ2-1,TGTGCCAGCAGCGCACTAGCGGGGCCTTACAATGAGCAGTTCTTC,CASSALAGPYNEQFF
TRBV10-2,NA,13,NA,TRBJ2-2,TGCGCCAGCAGTGCAGGGCGTGCCGGGGAGCTGTTTTTT,CASSAGRAGELFF
TRBV4-1,NA,15,NA,TRBJ1-5,TGCGCCAGCAGCCAAGACCCAGGGGATGGTCAGCCCCAGCATTTT,CASSQDPGDGQPQHF
TRBV6-5,NA,15,few,TRBJ2-2,TGTGCCAGCAGTACCCGGCGGGGAGAGCCCGGGGAGCTGTTTTTT,CASSTRRGEPGELFF
TRBV9,NA,14,NA,TRBJ1-5,TGTGCCAGCAGCCTAGCCGGGGGGCAACAGCCCCAGCATTTT,CASSLAGGQQPQHF